The entry that follows covers one TCR beta chain sequence. Its antigen remains unknown. Sequenced by immunoSEQ multiplex PCR; TCRdb stores in-frame clones only, minus some. The sample contains some 48,000 clones, approximately 86% of which appear only once. The data belong to a study of T cell responses to AZD1222 COVID-19 vaccine. Overall study findings and caveats: As reported, nearly half of all spike-specific TCRs target variant regions that are unmutated. It should be noted that donors were predominantly white British and more often female, and clonal diversity was possibly underestimated.

Pooling covered second doses at about 4 or about 12 weeks. CDR1 and CDR2 (germline): LGHNA, YNFKEQ. This CDR3 comprises 17 residues. V shed 0 bases and J 5 bases; nucleotides not matched to a gene: 7. J is TRBJ2-1 and V is TRBV4-2; 10 nucleotides line up with TRBD2. This material consisted of peripheral blood, taken 28 days after the second AZD1222 dose. The clonotype comes from an adult who received the AZD1222 COVID-19 vaccine. DNA of the CDR3: TGTGCCAGCAGCCAAGAGGCCGATAGCGGGAGGAACAATGAGCAGTTCTTC. It is translated as CASSQEADSGRNNEQFF.